These 32 T cell receptor beta chains originate from one sample sequenced in a study of PD-1 blockade in classical Hodgkin lymphoma (dated by TCRdb to the early 2020s). The time point label on this specimen signifies: cycle 1 day 1 (C1D1), immediately before nivolumab initiation. Every trial patient had relapsed following autologous stem cell transplantation, and prior brentuximab vedotin exposure was what differed among cohorts A, B and C. Library creation used the immunoSEQ multiplex PCR assay. As stored in TCRdb, this immuneACCESS dataset retains in-frame rearrangements with V and J assigned. A fraction of the clones does not appear; measured against another copy, unresolved V genes explain less than half of the discrepancy, and the remainder lacks a known reason. The sample table shows approximately 80,000 clones, and approximately 91% are seen once. The top ten hold less than 25% of the sample.

This specimen was peripheral blood mononuclear cells (PBMCs), taken at baseline. The receptor source for this set is a human donor with classical Hodgkin lymphoma.

This sequence joins TRBV19 and TRBJ2-5; D unresolved. In germline, CDR1 is LNHDA, CDR2 SQIVND (reference sequence). The CDR3 length is 13 residues. V dropped 3 bases and J dropped 3 bases, with 8 bases sitting between them. The CDR3 coding sequence is TGTGCCAGTAGTATGCAGGTTAAAGAGACCCAGTACTTC. Protein product: CASSMQVKETQYF.

The chain joins TRBV21-1 to TRBJ2-3. TRBV21-1 is flagged as a pseudogene. The CDR3 has 13 residues. CDR3 amino acids: CASSRGKADTQYF. The CDR3 DNA reads as TGTGCCAGCAGCAGGGGGAAGGCAGATACGCAGTATTTT.

The gene calls are TRBV11-2 and TRBJ2-7; D ambiguous. CDR3 length: 13 residues. Germline CDR1 reads SGHAT; CDR2 reads FQNNGV. The V end lost 4 bases, the J end lost 6 bases, and 13 bases lay between the germline ends. The CDR3 reads CASSYTSPGEQYF. The CDR3 nucleotides read TGTGCCAGCAGCTACACGTCTCCTGGCGAGCAGTACTTC.

The chain employs TRBV7-2 and TRBJ2-2, with 14 bases identical to TRBD2. CDR1 SGHTA and CDR2 FQGNSA come from the germline V gene. V lost 6 bases to trimming and J lost 4 bases; unmatched junction nucleotides: 10. The CDR3 consists of 18 residues. CDR3 sequence (DNA): TGTGCCAGCAGGTCGACTAGCGGGAGGGCCCGTGGCACCGGGGAGCTGTTTTTT. Amino acids: CASRSTSGRARGTGELFF.

The V call is TRBV4-3, the J call TRBJ2-1; 7 nucleotides align to TRBD2. The V gene's germline CDR1 is LGHNA and CDR2 YSLEER. The V segment lost 0 bases and the J segment 9 bases; nucleotides outside the gene matches: 8. The CDR3 is 15 amino acids. As DNA, the CDR3 is TGCGCCAGCAGCCAAGATCATTTTGCGGGAGCTGAGCAGTTCTTC. Amino acid sequence: CASSQDHFAGAEQFF.

This clone has just one count. The gene calls are TRBV15 and TRBJ2-2; 10 bases match TRBD1. The trim removed 5 bases at V and 10 bases at J, leaving 10 bases unmatched. This CDR3 has 15 residues. Germline V lookup: CDR1 LNHNV, CDR2 YYDKDF (reference sequence). In DNA, the CDR3 is TGTGCCACCAGCGAGCGGACAGGGGGTCTCGTGGAGCTGTTTTTT. Protein sequence: CATSERTGGLVELFF.

The chain links TRBV30 to TRBJ2-3; D gene unclear. Trimming shortened V by 1 base and J by 2 bases, and 10 bases separated the two germline ends. The CDR3 covers 14 residues. Germline CDR1 GTSNPN, CDR2 SVGIG (reference sequence). CDR3 DNA: TGTGCCTGGAGTGGGGCACCTCCCACAGATACGCAGTATTTT. It yields the protein CAWSGAPPTDTQYF.

This clone was detected once. The CDR3 sequence: CAWSVRRGQPQHF. The CDR3 bases are TGTGCCTGGAGTGTTCGGCGGGGGCAGCCCCAGCATTTT. This chain joins TRBV30 and TRBJ1-5; possibly TRBD1 for D (5 bases). Germline V CDR1 and CDR2: GTSNPN, SVGIG (reference sequence). CDR3 length equals 13 residues. V lost 0 bases and J lost 7, with 10 bases in between.

This chain uses TRBV19 with TRBJ2-1; 7 nucleotides line up with TRBD2. CDR3 size: 14 residues. V shed 5 bases and J 9 bases; nucleotides not matched to a gene: 10. Germline V gene lookup returns CDR1 LNHDA and CDR2 SQIVND (reference sequence). Here the CDR3 DNA reads TGTGCCAGTAGTTTCTTGGTCAGCGGGGCTGAGCAGTTCTTC. Protein sequence: CASSFLVSGAEQFF. The entire variable domain, with the rest obtained from reference TRBV19 and TRBJ2-1, is as follows: DGGITQSPKYLFRKEGQNVTLSCEQNLNHDAMYWYRQDPGQGLRLIYYSQIVNDFQKGDIAEGYSVSREKKESFPLTVTSAQKNPTAFYLCASSFLVSGAEQFFGPGTRLTVL.

The chain employs TRBV28 and TRBJ2-7; the match to TRBD1 covers 11 bases. Trimming removed 4 bases from V and 4 bases from J; junction bases left unmatched: 6. The CDR3 covers 15 residues. The germline V gene has CDR1 MDHEN and CDR2 SYDVKM. DNA for the CDR3: TGTGCCAGCAGTTCGGCCGGGACAGGGGGTTACGAGCAGTACTTC. Its translation is CASSSAGTGGYEQYF. The full variable domain, completed using reference TRBV28 and TRBJ2-7, is DVKVTQSSRYLVKRTGEKVFLECVQDMDHENMFWYRQDPGLGLRLIYFSYDVKMKEKGDIPEGYSVSREKKERFSLILESASTNQTSMYLCASSSAGTGGYEQYFGPGTRLTVT.

The genes are TRBV19 and TRBJ1-5, with D unresolved. V lost 7 bases to trimming and J lost 0 bases, with 13 bases between them. Germline V gives CDR1 LNHDA, CDR2 SQIVND (reference sequence). The CDR3 is 15 residues long. This CDR3 is CASTYSVNSNQPQHF. Here the CDR3 DNA reads TGTGCCAGTACCTACAGCGTAAATAGCAATCAGCCCCAGCATTTT.

The sample holds one count of this clone. Other DNA sequences in the same sample also yield this CDR3. The rearrangement joins TRBV6-1 to TRBJ2-3, with a tentative D call TRBD2 (5 bases). Between the trimmed V and J ends, which lost 4 bases and 0 bases, there was a span of 8 bases. The V gene's germline CDR1 is MNHNS and CDR2 SASEGT. This CDR3 region has 14 residues. CDR3 nucleotide sequence: TGTGCCAGCAGTGTCGGCGGGAGCACAGATACGCAGTATTTT. It codes for CASSVGGSTDTQYF.

A few counts support this clone. This chain connects TRBV19 to TRBJ1-2; 9 nucleotides align to TRBD1. Trimming at V came to 5 bases and at J to 2 bases, leaving 6 bases not matched to a gene. The germline CDR1 and CDR2 sequences are LNHDA and SQIVND (reference sequence). CDR3 length: 15 amino acids. The CDR3 DNA reads TGTGCCAGTAGTCCCTGGACAGGGGTGAACTATGGCTACACCTTC. It is translated as CASSPWTGVNYGYTF.

This chain uses TRBV10-3 with TRBJ2-3; 8 nucleotides align to TRBD2. Germline V gives CDR1 ENHRY, CDR2 SYGVKD. Germline trimming cut 0 bases from V and 7 bases from J; bases unmatched to any gene: 9. This CDR3 region has 16 residues. CDR3 loop: CAISESLGSGVNTQYF. The CDR3 DNA is TGTGCCATCAGTGAGTCCTTGGGTAGCGGGGTTAATACGCAGTATTTT.

This chain links TRBV30 with TRBJ2-1; 15 bases are shared with TRBD2. This CDR3 contains 19 residues. Germline V CDR1 and CDR2: GTSNPN, SVGIG (reference sequence). The junction had 13 bases not matched to a gene; V was cut back by 0 bases and J by 7 bases. CDR3: CAWSVRGSWTSGRANEQFF. In nucleotides, the CDR3 is TGTGCCTGGAGTGTAAGGGGAAGTTGGACTAGCGGGAGGGCAAATGAGCAGTTCTTC.

The rearrangement links TRBV2 to TRBJ2-1, with 9 bases fitting TRBD2. The germline gives CDR1 SNHLY, CDR2 FYNNEI. The ends lost 7 bases at V and 6 bases at J; junction bases unmatched: 10. CDR3 length: 15 residues. CDR3 bases: TGTGCCAGCAAAGCGACTAGCGGCCTTGGCAATGAGCAGTTCTTC. Translated, it gives CASKATSGLGNEQFF.

The gene calls are TRBV19 and TRBJ1-2; weak D call: TRBD1 (5 bases). Germline CDR1 reads LNHDA; CDR2 reads SQIVND (reference sequence). Between the trimmed V and J ends, which lost 4 bases and 0 bases, there was a span of 18 bases. This CDR3 is built from 17 residues. Here the CDR3 reads CASSRRQITTPNYGYTF. The CDR3 region has the DNA TGTGCCAGTAGTAGGAGACAGATAACTACACCTAACTATGGCTACACCTTC.

The J gene is TRBJ2-7, the V gene TRBV27; TRBD2 agrees at 8 bases. J lost 0 bases, V lost 4 bases, and 8 bases had no gene match. Germline V lookup: CDR1 MNHEY, CDR2 SMNVEV (reference sequence). CDR3 length equals 16 residues. The CDR3 nucleotides are TGTGCCAGCAGTTACCTTAGCGGGACGAGCTCCTACGAGCAGTACTTC. It encodes CASSYLSGTSSYEQYF.

This clone has more than one count but fewer than ten. The V call is TRBV2, the J call TRBJ2-1; 7 nucleotides line up with TRBD1. The CDR3 is made up of 14 amino acids. V lost 7 bases, J lost 7 bases, and 10 bases stayed unmatched. CDR1 SNHLY and CDR2 FYNNEI come from the germline V gene. CDR3: CASMQGTAANEQFF. The CDR3 bases are TGTGCCAGCATGCAGGGGACAGCAGCTAATGAGCAGTTCTTC.

The rearrangement links TRBV5-1 to TRBJ1-3; D may be TRBD1 (6 bases). The CDR3 has 15 residues. The V end was cut by 3 bases, the J end by 4 bases, with 14 bases between. Germline loops: CDR1 SGHRS, CDR2 YFSETQ. The DNA for the CDR3 is TGCGCCAGCAGCTGGGGGCCAGGGGAAGGAAACACCATATATTTT. Residues: CASSWGPGEGNTIYF.

This clone was recorded once. The chain carries TRBV19 and TRBJ1-5, with D unclear. Germline values: CDR1 LNHDA, CDR2 SQIVND (reference sequence). The CDR3 contains 15 residues. V dropped 3 bases and J dropped 6 bases, with 15 bases sitting between them. CDR3 sequence reads: CASSIGRQGGQPQHF. CDR3 nucleotides: TGTGCCAGTAGTATCGGCAGGCAAGGAGGTCAGCCCCAGCATTTT. Looking up the rest from reference TRBV19 and TRBJ1-5 gives the full variable domain: DGGITQSPKYLFRKEGQNVTLSCEQNLNHDAMYWYRQDPGQGLRLIYYSQIVNDFQKGDIAEGYSVSREKKESFPLTVTSAQKNPTAFYLCASSIGRQGGQPQHFGDGTRLSIL.

In regard to this clone: The sample contains more than one DNA sequence encoding this CDR3. The chain combines TRBV9 with TRBJ1-2; D uncertain. V was trimmed by 0 bases and J by 8 bases, leaving 8 bases between them. The CDR3 totals 12 residues. Germline V CDR1 and CDR2: SGDLS, YYNGEE. The chain's CDR3 is CASSVAFGGYTF. CDR3 nucleotide sequence: TGTGCCAGCAGCGTAGCTTTCGGGGGCTACACCTTC.

V usage is TRBV15 and J usage is TRBJ2-1; TRBD2 agrees at 8 bases. The CDR3 runs to 16 residues. The trim removed 3 bases at V and 4 bases at J, leaving 8 bases unmatched. Germline-derived CDR1 and CDR2 are LNHNV and YYDKDF (reference sequence). CDR3 region: CATSRGAGVVYNEQFF. The CDR3 DNA sequence: TGTGCCACCAGCAGGGGAGCGGGAGTAGTATACAATGAGCAGTTCTTC.

The sample holds one count of this clone. This chain connects TRBV2 to TRBJ2-2; D possibly matches TRBD1 or TRBD2 (5 bases each). In germline, CDR1 is SNHLY, CDR2 FYNNEI. CDR3 length equals 18 residues. Between the trimmed V and J ends, which lost 1 base and 4 bases, there was a span of 19 bases. CDR3: CASSEVKGGGVRTGELFF. CDR3 bases: TGTGCCAGCAGTGAAGTTAAGGGTGGGGGAGTTCGCACCGGGGAGCTGTTTTTT.

The J gene is TRBJ1-4, the V gene TRBV10-3, with D unclear. The CDR3 has 17 amino acids. V was pared by 4 bases and J by 0 bases, with 15 bases between. The V gene's germline CDR1 is ENHRY and CDR2 SYGVKD. The CDR3 sequence is CAISATGEGATNEKLFF. For the CDR3, the DNA is TGTGCCATCAGTGCCACCGGGGAGGGAGCAACTAATGAAAAACTGTTTTTT.

The chain recombines TRBV21-1 with TRBJ1-2; the table's D call of TRBD1 was not tested on the DNA. TRBV21-1 is described as a pseudogene. The CDR3 covers 13 residues. CDR3 nucleotides: TGTGCCAGCAGCAAAGCGACAGGAAAAGGCTACACCTTC. Its translation: CASSKATGKGYTF.

This chain links TRBV14 with TRBJ2-5; no reliable D call. In germline, CDR1 is SGHDN, CDR2 FVKESK. V lost 0 bases to trimming and J lost 5 bases, with 7 bases between them. The CDR3 contains 13 residues. CDR3 DNA: TGTGCCAGCAGCCAAGAACTGAAGGAGACCCAGTACTTC. It encodes CASSQELKETQYF. Full variable domain (missing parts from reference TRBV14 and TRBJ2-5): EAGVTQFPSHSVIEKGQTVTLRCDPISGHDNLYWYRRVMGKEIKFLLHFVKESKQDESGMPNNRFLAERTGGTYSTLKVQPAELEDSGVYFCASSQELKETQYFGPGTRLLVL.

The V and J genes are TRBV18 and TRBJ1-1; TRBD1 is a possible D gene (5 bases). V was trimmed by 3 bases and J by 0 bases, leaving 11 bases between them. The germline gives CDR1 KGHSH, CDR2 LQKENI. This CDR3 region has 15 residues. The CDR3 spells CASSPGPLLNTEAFF. CDR3 in DNA: TGTGCCAGCTCACCGGGACCGTTGTTGAACACTGAAGCTTTCTTT.

The rearrangement uses TRBV5-8 and TRBJ2-2; 8 positions match TRBD2. V lost 0 bases, J lost 4 bases, and 11 bases stayed unmatched. CDR1 SGHTS and CDR2 YDEGEE come from the germline V gene. The CDR3 sequence is 18 residues long. CDR3 sequence: CASSLAVAGGRITGELFF. As DNA, the CDR3 is TGTGCCAGCAGCTTGGCCGTTGCGGGAGGTCGGATCACCGGGGAGCTGTTTTTT.

This rearrangement joins TRBV10-3 to TRBJ1-5; 9 nucleotides line up with TRBD1. The CDR3 length is 14 residues. In germline, CDR1 is ENHRY, CDR2 SYGVKD. With V trimmed by 6 bases and J by 4 bases, 4 bases remained unmatched. The CDR3 nucleotides are TGTGCCATCAGCCGGGACAGGGAGAATCAGCCCCAGCATTTT. This gives the protein CAISRDRENQPQHF.

The chain combines TRBV30 with TRBJ1-1, with D possibly TRBD1 on 5 matching bases. The length of the CDR3 is 13 residues. V lost 0 bases and J 5 bases, leaving 10 bases between the germline ends. Germline loops: CDR1 GTSNPN, CDR2 SVGIG (reference sequence). CDR3 amino acids: CAWSVPGRTEAFF. DNA for the CDR3: TGTGCCTGGAGTGTGCCGGGACGTACTGAAGCTTTCTTT.

The chain carries TRBV10-2 and TRBJ2-2, with a possible D match to TRBD2 (5 bases). V was pared by 6 bases and J by 0 bases, with 11 bases between. Germline CDR1 reads WSHSY; CDR2 reads SAAADI. The CDR3 has 15 residues. CDR3 sequence: CASRGGRSNTGELFF. The CDR3 DNA reads TGCGCCAGCAGAGGTGGGAGATCGAACACCGGGGAGCTGTTTTTT.